This entry concerns a single T cell receptor (beta chain). The entry originates in a study of cytomegalovirus exposure and HLA in healthy donors. PCR involved 60 Vbeta and 13 Jbeta primers. Data came from immunoSEQ multiplex PCR; TCRdb stores just in-frame clones and leaves some out. The sample has over 150,000 clones; around three quarters are singletons. Specimen: PBMCs. This sequence originates from a man in his forties in good health and CMV-seronegative.

Written as DNA, the CDR3 is TGTGCCAGCAGCTTAGGCGGGGATCAGCCCCAGCATTTT. Translating it yields CASSLGGDQPQHF. The gene calls are TRBV7-9 and TRBJ1-5; no clear D. The CDR3 contains 13 residues. The germline V and J ends were trimmed by 1 base and 5 bases, with 6 bases remaining between them. Germline CDR1 SEHNR, CDR2 FQNEAQ (reference sequence).